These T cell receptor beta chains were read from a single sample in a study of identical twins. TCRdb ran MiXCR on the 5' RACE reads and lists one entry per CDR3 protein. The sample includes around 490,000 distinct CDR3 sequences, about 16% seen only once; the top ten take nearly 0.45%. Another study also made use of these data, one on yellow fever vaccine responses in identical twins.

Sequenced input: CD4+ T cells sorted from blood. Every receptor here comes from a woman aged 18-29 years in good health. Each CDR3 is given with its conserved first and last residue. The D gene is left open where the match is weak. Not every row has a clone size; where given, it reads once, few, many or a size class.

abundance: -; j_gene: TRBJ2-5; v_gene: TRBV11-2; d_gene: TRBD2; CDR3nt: TGTGCCAGCAGCTTACAAGGAATGGGACTAGCGGGGGGTGGGACCCAGTACTTC; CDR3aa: CASSLQGMGLAGGGTQYF
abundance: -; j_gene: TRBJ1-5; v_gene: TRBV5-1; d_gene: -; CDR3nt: TGCGCCAGCAGCTCTGAGGGGGATAATCAGCCCCAGCATTTT; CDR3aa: CASSSEGDNQPQHF
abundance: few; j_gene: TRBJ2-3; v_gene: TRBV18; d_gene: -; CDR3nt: TGTGCCAGCTCACTTGGAGGGCCCTCGGATACGCAGTATTTT; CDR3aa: CASSLGGPSDTQYF
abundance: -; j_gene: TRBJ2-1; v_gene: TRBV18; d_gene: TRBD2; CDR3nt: TGTGCCAGCCTCACCACGTCTAGCGGGAGGCCTTACAATGAGCAGTTCTTC; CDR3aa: CASLTTSSGRPYNEQFF
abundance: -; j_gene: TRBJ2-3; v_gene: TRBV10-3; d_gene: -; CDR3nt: TGTGCCATCAGTGAACGGACAGCCACAGATACGCAGTATTTT; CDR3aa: CAISERTATDTQYF
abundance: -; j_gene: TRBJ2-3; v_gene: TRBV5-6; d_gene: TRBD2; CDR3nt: TGTGCCAGCAGCTTGGTCCTAGCGGTCACAGATACGCAGTATTTT; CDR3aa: CASSLVLAVTDTQYF
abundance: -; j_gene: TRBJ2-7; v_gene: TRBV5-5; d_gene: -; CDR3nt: TGTGCCAGCAGCAACCCGGGGACCGACTCCTACGAGCAGTACTTC; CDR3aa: CASSNPGTDSYEQYF
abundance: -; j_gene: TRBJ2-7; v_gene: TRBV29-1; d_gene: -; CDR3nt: TGCAGCGTTTCCAAGACTAGTACGGGGGAGCAGTACTTC; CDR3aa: CSVSKTSTGEQYF
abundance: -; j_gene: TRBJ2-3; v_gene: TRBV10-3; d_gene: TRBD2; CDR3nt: TGTGCCATCAGTGAGTTACCTAGCGGGGGGGCCATGGATACGCAGTATTTT; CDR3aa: CAISELPSGGAMDTQYF
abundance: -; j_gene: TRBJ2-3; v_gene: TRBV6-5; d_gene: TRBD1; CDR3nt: TGTGCCAGCAGTTACCACGGACAGGGTGGCACAGATACGCAGTATTTT; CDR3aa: CASSYHGQGGTDTQYF
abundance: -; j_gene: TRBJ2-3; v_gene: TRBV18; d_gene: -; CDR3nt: TGTGCCAGCTCTTCAAAGGAAAGCACAGATACGCAGTATTTT; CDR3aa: CASSSKESTDTQYF
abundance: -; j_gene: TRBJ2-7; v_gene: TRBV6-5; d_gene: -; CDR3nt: TGTGCCAGCACCTCGGGCTACGAGCAGTACTTC; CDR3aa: CASTSGYEQYF
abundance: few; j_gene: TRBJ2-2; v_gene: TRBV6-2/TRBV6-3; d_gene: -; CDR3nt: TGTGCCAGCAGGGGGGGTTCCGGGACTTTCGACACCGGGGAGCTGTTTTTT; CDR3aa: CASRGGSGTFDTGELFF
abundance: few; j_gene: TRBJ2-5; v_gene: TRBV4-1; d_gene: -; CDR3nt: TGCGCCAGCAGCCACCCAGGCGGGCTAGAGGGCGAGACCCAGTACTTC; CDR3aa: CASSHPGGLEGETQYF
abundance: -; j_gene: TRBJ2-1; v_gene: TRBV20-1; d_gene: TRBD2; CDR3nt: TGCAGTGCTACTGGACTAGCGGGATTGAGTGTGCAGTTCTTC; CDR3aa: CSATGLAGLSVQFF
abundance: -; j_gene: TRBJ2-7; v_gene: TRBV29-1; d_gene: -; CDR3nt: TGCAGCGTTGTACAAATCTACGAGCAGTACTTC; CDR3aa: CSVVQIYEQYF
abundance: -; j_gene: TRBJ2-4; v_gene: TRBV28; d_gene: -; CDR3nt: TGTGCCAGCTGTCTGACCAGGATAGCCAAAAACATTCAGTACTTC; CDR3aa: CASCLTRIAKNIQYF
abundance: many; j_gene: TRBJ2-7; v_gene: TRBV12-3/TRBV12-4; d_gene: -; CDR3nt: TGTGCCAGCAGTTTAGGCCTAGCGACCGAGCAGTACTTC; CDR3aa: CASSLGLATEQYF
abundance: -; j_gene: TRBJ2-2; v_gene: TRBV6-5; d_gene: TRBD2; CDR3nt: TGTGCCAGCAGTTGGGTAGCGGGGGGGATGGACACCGGGGAGCTGTTTTTT; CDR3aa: CASSWVAGGMDTGELFF
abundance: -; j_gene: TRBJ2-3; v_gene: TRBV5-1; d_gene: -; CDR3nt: TGCGCCAGCAGTTTCCCGGGACTCTCGGGCACAGATACGCAGTATTTT; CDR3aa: CASSFPGLSGTDTQYF
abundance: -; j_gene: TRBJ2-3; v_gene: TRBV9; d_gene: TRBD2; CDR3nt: TGTGCCAGCAGCGTAGCGTCTGGCGGGAGTGGTGCGATCACAGATACGCAGTATTTT; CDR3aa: CASSVASGGSGAITDTQYF
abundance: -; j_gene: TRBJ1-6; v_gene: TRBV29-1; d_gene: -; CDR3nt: TGCAGCGTTGAAGTGGGTGGTAATTCACCCCTCCACTTT; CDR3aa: CSVEVGGNSPLHF
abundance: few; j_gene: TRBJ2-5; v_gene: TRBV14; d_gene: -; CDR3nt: TGTGCCAGCAGCCGAGAGCTCGGTAGGGGGGAGACCCAGTACTTC; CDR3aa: CASSRELGRGETQYF
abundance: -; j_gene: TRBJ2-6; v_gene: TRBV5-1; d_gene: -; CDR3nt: TGCGCCAGCAGCAGAGAGGGGACCGGGGCCAACGTCCTGACTTTC; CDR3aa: CASSREGTGANVLTF
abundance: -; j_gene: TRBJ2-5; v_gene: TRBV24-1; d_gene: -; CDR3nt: TGTGCCACCAGGAGTGGGTACCAAGAGACCCAGTACTTC; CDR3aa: CATRSGYQETQYF
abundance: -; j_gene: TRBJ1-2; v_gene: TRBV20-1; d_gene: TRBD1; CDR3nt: TGCAGTGCCCCACCTACAGGGGCCCGGGGGGGCTACACCTTC; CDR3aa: CSAPPTGARGGYTF